This T cell receptor (beta chain) was profiled in a study of cytomegalovirus exposure and HLA in healthy donors. Study-wide points: Data from an earlier analysis indicated that most TCR beta V segments were productive either about 90% or about 30% of the time. Many donors carried some public TCRs, although rarity characterized most TCR sequences. Cytomegalovirus association was listed for about 170 TCR beta chains.

The PCR used 60 Vbeta and 13 Jbeta primers. Assay: immunoSEQ multiplex PCR; the TCRdb copy retains only in-frame clones and omits some. The sample gives roughly 150,000 clones, 60% to 80% of which show up once; about 0.62% is in the top ten. A remark on this clone: Its antigen is still unknown.

Germline CDR1 SGHAT, CDR2 FQNNGV. V lost 1 base, J lost 3 bases, and 9 bases stayed unmatched. This CDR3 is built from 16 residues. Healthy people donating bone marrow made up the donors. The sample consisted of PBMCs. The TCR comes from a male donor in good health and CMV-seronegative. This sequence joins TRBV11-2 and TRBJ2-7; 7 bases align to TRBD2. This CDR3 reads CASSLGGLGVGYEQYF. The CDR3, as DNA: TGTGCCAGCAGCTTAGGCGGACTAGGTGTTGGCTACGAGCAGTACTTC. Supplemented by reference TRBV11-2 and TRBJ2-7, the full variable domain reads EAGVAQSPRYKIIEKRQSVAFWCNPISGHATLYWYQQILGQGPKLLIQFQNNGVVDDSQLPKDRFSAERLKGVDSTLKIQPAKLEDSAVYLCASSLGGLGVGYEQYFGPGTRLTVT.